This T cell receptor beta chain was sequenced for a study of Graves' ophthalmopathy and Graves' hyperthyroidism. V was trimmed by 2 bases and J by 3 bases, leaving 14 bases between them. Per the germline V gene, CDR1 is DFQATT and CDR2 is SNEGSKA (reference sequence). There are 14 residues in the CDR3. TCR beta CDR3 amplification used RNA transcripts. HTBI primers were employed in first-round RT-PCR, then a second-round multiplex PCR followed. MiXCR, applied by TCRdb to the multiplex PCR reads, yields one record per CDR3 protein. Of roughly 1.1 million distinct CDR3 sequences detected, 35% to 40% appear once; the ten largest clones hold 11%. This clonotype showed up just a few times.

The origin of this receptor is an adult man with Graves' hyperthyroidism. Material: peripheral blood or thyroid tissue (not recorded which). The chain carries TRBV20-1 and TRBJ2-7; TRBD2 is a possible D gene (5 bases). CDR3 sequence: CSARRSSSYYEQYF. The CDR3 coding sequence is TGCAGTGCTAGAAGGAGCTCTAGCTACTACGAGCAGTACTTC.